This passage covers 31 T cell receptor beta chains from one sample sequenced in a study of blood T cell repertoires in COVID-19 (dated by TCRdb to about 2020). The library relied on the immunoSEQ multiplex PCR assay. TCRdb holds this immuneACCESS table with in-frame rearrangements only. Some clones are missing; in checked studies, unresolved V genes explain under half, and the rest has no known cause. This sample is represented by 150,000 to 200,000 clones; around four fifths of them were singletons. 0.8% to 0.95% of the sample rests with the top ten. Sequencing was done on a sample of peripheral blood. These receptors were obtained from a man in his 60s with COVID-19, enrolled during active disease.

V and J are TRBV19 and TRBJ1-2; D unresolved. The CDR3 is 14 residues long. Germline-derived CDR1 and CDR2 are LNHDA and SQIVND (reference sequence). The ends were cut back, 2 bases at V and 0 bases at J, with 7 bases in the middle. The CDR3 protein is CASSIYSTNYGYTF. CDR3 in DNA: TGTGCCAGTAGTATATACTCGACTAACTATGGCTACACCTTC.

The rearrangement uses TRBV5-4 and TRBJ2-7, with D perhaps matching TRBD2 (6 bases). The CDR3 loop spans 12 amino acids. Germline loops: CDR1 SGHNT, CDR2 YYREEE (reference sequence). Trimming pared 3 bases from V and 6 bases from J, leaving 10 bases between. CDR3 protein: CASSWKEGEQYF. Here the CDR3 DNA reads TGTGCCAGCAGCTGGAAGGAGGGCGAGCAGTACTTC. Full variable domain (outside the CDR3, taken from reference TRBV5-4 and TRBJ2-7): ETGVTQSPTHLIKTRGQQVTLRCSSQSGHNTVSWYQQALGQGPQFIFQYYREEENGRGNFPPRFSGLQFPNYSSELNVNALELDDSALYLCASSWKEGEQYFGPGTRLTVT.

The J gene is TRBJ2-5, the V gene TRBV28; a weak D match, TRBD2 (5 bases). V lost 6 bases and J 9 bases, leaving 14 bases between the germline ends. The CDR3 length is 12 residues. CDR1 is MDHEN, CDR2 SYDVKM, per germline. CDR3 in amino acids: CASSLGTGAQYF. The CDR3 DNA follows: TGTGCCAGCAGCCTGGGCACCGGGGCCCAGTACTTC.

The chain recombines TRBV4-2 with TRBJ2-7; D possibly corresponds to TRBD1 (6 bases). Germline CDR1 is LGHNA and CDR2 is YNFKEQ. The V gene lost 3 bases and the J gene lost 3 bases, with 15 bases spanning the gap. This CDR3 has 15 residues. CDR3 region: CASSQRGSSGYEQYF. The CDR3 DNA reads TGTGCCAGCAGCCAGAGGGGGTCCTCAGGCTACGAGCAGTACTTC.

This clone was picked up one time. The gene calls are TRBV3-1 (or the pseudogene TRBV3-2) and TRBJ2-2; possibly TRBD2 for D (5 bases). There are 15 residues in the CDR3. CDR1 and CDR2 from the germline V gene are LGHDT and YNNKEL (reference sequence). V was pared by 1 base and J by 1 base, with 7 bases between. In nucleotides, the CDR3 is TGTGCCAGCAGCCAAGCGGGAAGGAACACCGGGGAGCTGTTTTTT. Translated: CASSQAGRNTGELFF.

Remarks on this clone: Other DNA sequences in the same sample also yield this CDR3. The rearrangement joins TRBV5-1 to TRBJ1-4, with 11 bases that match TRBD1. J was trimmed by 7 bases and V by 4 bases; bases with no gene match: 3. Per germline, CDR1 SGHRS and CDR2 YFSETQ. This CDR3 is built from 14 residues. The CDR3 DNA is TGCGCCAGCAGCGGGGGGACAGGGGGTGAAAAACTGTTTTTT. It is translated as CASSGGTGGEKLFF.

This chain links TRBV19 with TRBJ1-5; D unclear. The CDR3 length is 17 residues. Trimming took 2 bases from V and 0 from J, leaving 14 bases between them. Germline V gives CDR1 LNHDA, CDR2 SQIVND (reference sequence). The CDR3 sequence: CASSIRGRQYSNQPQHF. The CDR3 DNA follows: TGTGCCAGTAGTATACGAGGGAGGCAATATAGCAATCAGCCCCAGCATTTT.

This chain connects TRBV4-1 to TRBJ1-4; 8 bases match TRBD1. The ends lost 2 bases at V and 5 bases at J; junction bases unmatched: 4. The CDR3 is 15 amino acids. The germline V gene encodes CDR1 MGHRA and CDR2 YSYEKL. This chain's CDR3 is CASSQKTGDNEKLFF. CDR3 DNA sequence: TGCGCCAGCAGCCAAAAGACAGGGGACAATGAAAAACTGTTTTTT.

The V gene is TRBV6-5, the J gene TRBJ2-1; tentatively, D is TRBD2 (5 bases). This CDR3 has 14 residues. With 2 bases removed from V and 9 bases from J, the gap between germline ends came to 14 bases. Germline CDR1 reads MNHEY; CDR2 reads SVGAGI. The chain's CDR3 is CASSYGGRGAEQFF. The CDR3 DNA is TGTGCCAGCAGTTACGGTGGGAGAGGAGCTGAGCAGTTCTTC.

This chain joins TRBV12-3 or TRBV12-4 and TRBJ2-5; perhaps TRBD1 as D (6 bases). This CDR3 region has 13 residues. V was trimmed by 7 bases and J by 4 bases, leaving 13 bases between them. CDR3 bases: TGTGCCAGCACCTGGGGCAGGGGAGAGACCCAGTACTTC. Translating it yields CASTWGRGETQYF.

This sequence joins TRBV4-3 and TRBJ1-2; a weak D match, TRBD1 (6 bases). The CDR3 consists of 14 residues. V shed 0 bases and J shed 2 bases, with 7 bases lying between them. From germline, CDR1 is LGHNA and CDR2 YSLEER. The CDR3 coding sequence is TGCGCCAGCAGCCAAGAACAGGGAAACTATGGCTACACCTTC. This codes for CASSQEQGNYGYTF.

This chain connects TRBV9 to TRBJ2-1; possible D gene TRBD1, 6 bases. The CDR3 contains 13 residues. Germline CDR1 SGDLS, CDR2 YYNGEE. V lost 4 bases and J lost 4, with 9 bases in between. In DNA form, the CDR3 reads TGTGCCAGCAGCCTGGACAGTTACAATGAGCAGTTCTTC. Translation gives CASSLDSYNEQFF.

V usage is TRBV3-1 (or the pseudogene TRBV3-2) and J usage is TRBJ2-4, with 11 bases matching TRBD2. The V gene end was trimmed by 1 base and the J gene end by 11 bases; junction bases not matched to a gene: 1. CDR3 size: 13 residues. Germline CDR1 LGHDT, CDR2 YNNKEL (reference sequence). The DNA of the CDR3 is TGTGCCAGCAGCCAAGCACTAGCGGGAGTTCAGTACTTC. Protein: CASSQALAGVQYF.

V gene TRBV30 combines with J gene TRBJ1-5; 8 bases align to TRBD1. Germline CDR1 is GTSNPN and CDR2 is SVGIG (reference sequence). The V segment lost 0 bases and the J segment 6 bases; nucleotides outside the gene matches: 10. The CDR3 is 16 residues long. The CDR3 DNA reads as TGTGCCTGGAGTGTACCCTCGGGCAGGGGGCTTCAGCCCCAGCATTTT. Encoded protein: CAWSVPSGRGLQPQHF.

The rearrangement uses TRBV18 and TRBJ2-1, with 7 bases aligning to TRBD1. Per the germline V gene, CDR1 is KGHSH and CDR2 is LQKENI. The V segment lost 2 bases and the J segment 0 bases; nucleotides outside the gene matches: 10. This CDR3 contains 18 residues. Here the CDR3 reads CASSPTRQGLSSYNEQFF. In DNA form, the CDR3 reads TGTGCCAGCTCACCAACTAGACAGGGATTGAGCTCCTACAATGAGCAGTTCTTC.

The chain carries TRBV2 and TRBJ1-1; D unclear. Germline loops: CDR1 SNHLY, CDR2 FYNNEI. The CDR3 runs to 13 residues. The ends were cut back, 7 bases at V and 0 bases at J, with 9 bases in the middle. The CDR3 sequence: CASNSEVNTEAFF. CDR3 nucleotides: TGTGCCAGCAATTCAGAGGTGAACACTGAAGCTTTCTTT.

The DNA for the CDR3 is TGTGCCAGCAGTTGGGACAGCCGCAATCAGCCCCAGCATTTT. This sequence encodes CASSWDSRNQPQHF. The gene calls are TRBV6-6 and TRBJ1-5; 7 nucleotides line up with TRBD1. This CDR3 has 14 amino acids. Germline CDR1 is MNHNY and CDR2 is SVGAGI (reference sequence). Trimming took 4 bases from V and 2 from J; bases not matched to a gene: 2.

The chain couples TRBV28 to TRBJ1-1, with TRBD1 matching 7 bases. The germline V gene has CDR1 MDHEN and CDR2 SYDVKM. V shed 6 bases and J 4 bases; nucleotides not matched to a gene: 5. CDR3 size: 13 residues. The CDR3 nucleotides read TGTGCCAGCAGGAGGGGGCGTTTCACTGAAGCTTTCTTT. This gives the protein CASRRGRFTEAFF.

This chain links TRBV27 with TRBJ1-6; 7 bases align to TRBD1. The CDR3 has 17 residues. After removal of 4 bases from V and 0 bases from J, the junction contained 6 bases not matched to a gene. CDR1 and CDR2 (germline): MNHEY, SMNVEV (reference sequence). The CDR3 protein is CASSSGQESSYNSPLHF. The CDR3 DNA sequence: TGTGCCAGCAGTTCCGGACAGGAGAGCTCCTATAATTCACCCCTCCACTTT.

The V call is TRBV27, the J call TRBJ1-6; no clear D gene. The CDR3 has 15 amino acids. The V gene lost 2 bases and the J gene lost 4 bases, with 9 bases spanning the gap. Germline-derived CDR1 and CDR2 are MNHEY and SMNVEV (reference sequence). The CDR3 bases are TGTGCCAGCAGTTTAATGGGCAGATATAATTCACCCCTCCACTTT. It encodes CASSLMGRYNSPLHF.

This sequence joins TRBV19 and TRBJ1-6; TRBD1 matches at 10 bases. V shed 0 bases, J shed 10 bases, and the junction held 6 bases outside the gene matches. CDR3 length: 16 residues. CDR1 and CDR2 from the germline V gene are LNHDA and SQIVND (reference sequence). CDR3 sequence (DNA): TGTGCCAGTAGTATAGACCAGGACAGGGGGGGATCACCCCTCCACTTT. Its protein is CASSIDQDRGGSPLHF.

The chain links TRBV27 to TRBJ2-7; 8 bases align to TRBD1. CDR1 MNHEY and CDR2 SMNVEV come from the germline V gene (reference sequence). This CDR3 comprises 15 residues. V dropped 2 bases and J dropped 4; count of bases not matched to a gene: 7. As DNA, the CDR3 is TGTGCCAGCAGTTTAGAGTCAGGGGGCGCGTACGAGCAGTACTTC. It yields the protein CASSLESGGAYEQYF.

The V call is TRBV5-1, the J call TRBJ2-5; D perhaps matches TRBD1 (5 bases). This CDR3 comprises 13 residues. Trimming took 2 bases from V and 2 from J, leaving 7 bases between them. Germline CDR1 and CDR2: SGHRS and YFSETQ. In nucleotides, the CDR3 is TGCGCCAGCAGCTTCAGACAGCAAGAGACCCAGTACTTC. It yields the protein CASSFRQQETQYF.

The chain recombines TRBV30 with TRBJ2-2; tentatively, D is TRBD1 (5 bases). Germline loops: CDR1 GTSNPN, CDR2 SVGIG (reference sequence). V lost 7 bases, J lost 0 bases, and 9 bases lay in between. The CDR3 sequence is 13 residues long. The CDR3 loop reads CASGHPNTGELFF. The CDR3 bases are TGTGCCTCTGGACACCCGAACACCGGGGAGCTGTTTTTT.

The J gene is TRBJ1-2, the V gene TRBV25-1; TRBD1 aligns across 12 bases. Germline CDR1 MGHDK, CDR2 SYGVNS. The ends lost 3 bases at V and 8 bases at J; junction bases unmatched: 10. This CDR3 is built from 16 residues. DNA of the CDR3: TGTGCCAGCAGTGAGATACCCGGGACAGGGGGCTCCGGCTACACCTTC. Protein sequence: CASSEIPGTGGSGYTF.

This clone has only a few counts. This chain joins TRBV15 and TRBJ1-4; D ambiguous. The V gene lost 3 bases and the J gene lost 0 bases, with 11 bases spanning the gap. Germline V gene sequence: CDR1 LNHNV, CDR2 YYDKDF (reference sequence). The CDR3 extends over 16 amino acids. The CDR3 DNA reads TGTGCCACCAGCAGGTCTACGGGTGCAACTAATGAAAAACTGTTTTTT. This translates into CATSRSTGATNEKLFF.

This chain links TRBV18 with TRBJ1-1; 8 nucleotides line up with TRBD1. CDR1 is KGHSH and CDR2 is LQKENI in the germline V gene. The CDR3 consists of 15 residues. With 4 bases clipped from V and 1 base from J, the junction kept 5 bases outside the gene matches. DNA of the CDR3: TGTGCCAGCTCACTTAAACAGGGGGAGAACACTGAAGCTTTCTTT. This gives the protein CASSLKQGENTEAFF.

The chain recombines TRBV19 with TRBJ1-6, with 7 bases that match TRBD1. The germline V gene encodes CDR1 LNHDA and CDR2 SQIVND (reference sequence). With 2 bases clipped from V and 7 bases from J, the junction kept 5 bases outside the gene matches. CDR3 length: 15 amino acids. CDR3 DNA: TGTGCCAGTAGTATAACAGGGGCGGGAAATTCACCCCTCCACTTT. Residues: CASSITGAGNSPLHF.

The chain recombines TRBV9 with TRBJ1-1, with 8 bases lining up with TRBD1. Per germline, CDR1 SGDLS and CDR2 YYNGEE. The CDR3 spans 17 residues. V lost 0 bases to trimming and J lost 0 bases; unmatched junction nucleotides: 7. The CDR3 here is CASSVAAGGSMNTEAFF. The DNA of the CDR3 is TGTGCCAGCAGCGTAGCGGCAGGGGGCTCCATGAACACTGAAGCTTTCTTT.

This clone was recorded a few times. The CDR3 sequence is CASTHRDRASDGYTF. In nucleotides, the CDR3 is TGTGCCAGCACCCACCGGGACAGAGCCTCGGATGGCTACACCTTC. The rearrangement joins TRBV2 to TRBJ1-2; TRBD1 matches at 7 bases. The germline V gene encodes CDR1 SNHLY and CDR2 FYNNEI. This CDR3 region has 15 residues. J gave up 6 bases and V 7 bases, and 14 bases lay outside the gene matches. The full variable domain, with the rest looked up from reference TRBV2 and TRBJ1-2, is EPEVTQTPSHQVTQMGQEVILRCVPISNHLYFYWYRQILGQKVEFLVSFYNNEISEKSEIFDDQFSVERPDGSNFTLKIRSTKLEDSAMYFCASTHRDRASDGYTFGSGTRLTVV.

The CDR3: CASGSSQRSEKLFF. DNA of the CDR3: TGTGCCAGCGGATCTTCTCAGCGGAGTGAAAAACTGTTTTTT. The gene calls are TRBV28 and TRBJ1-4; D is uncertain. V lost 8 bases and J 7 bases, leaving 17 bases between the germline ends. From germline, CDR1 is MDHEN and CDR2 SYDVKM. This CDR3 has 14 amino acids.